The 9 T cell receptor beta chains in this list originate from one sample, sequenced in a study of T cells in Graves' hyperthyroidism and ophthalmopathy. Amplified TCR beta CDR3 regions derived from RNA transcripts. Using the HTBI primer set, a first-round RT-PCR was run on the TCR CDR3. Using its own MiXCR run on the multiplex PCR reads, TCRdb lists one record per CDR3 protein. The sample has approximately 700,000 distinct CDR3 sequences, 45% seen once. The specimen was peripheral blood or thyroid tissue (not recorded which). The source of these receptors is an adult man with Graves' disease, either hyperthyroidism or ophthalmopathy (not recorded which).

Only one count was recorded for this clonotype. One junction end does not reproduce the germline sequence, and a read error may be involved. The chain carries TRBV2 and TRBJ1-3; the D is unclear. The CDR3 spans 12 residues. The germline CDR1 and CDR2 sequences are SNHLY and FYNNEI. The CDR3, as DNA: TGTGCCATCAGTTTCATCGCGAACACCATATATTTT. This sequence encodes CAISFIANTIYF.

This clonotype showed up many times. The CDR3 DNA reads TGTGCCAGCATCGGGACAGGGGGCGCGAATGGCTACACCTTC. Its translation: CASIGTGGANGYTF. The rearrangement uses TRBV2 and TRBJ1-2; 12 nucleotides agree with TRBD1. Germline values: CDR1 SNHLY, CDR2 FYNNEI. The CDR3 loop spans 14 amino acids. V was clipped by 7 bases and J by 6 bases; unmatched bases: 6.

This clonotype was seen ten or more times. The CDR3 region is CASSADLSLNTEAFF. Written as DNA, the CDR3 is TGTGCCAGCAGCGCCGACTTGAGCCTGAACACTGAAGCTTTCTTT. This chain connects TRBV7-8 to TRBJ1-1; D unresolved. Germline-derived CDR1 and CDR2 are SGHVS and FQNEAQ. Trimming removed 5 bases at V and 0 bases at J, with 13 bases between. The CDR3 has 15 residues.

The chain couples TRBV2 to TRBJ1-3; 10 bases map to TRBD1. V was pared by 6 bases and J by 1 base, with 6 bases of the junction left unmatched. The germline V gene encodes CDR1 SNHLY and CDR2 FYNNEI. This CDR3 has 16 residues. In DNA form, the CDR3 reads TGTGCCAGCAGGCGGACAGGGGGTGTTTCTGGAAACACCATATATTTT. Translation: CASRRTGGVSGNTIYF.

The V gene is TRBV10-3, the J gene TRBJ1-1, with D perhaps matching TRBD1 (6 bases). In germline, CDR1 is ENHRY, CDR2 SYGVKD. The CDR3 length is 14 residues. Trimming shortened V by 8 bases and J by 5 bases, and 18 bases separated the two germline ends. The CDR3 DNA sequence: TGTGCCATCCAGGGGTCCATCCCCCTGACTGAAGCTTTCTTT. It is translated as CAIQGSIPLTEAFF.

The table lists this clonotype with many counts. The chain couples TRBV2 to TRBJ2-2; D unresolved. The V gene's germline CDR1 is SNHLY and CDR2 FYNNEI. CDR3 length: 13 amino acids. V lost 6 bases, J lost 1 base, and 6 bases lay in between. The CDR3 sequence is CASSAMNTGELFF. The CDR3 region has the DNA TGTGCCAGCAGCGCGATGAACACCGGGGAGCTGTTTTTT.

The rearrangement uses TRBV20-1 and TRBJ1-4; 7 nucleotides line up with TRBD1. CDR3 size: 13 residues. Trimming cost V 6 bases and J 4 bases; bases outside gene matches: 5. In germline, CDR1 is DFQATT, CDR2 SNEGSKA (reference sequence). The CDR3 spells CSAPGQNNEKLFF. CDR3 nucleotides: TGCAGTGCCCCGGGACAGAATAATGAAAAACTGTTTTTT.

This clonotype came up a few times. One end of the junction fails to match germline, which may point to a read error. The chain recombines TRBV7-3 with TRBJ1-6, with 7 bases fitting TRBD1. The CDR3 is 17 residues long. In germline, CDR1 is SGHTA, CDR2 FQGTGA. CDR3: CASSHWLAGQTNSPLHF. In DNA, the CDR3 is TGCGCCAGCAGCCATTGGTTAGCGGGACAGACTAATTCACCCCTCCACTTT.

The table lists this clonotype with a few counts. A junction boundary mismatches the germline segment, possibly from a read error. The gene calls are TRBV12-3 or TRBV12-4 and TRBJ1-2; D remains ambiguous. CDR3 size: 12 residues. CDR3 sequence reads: CAISSPGYGYTF. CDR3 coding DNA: TGTGCCATCAGTTCACCGGGCTATGGCTACACCTTC.